Detailed here is one T cell receptor beta chain. Its specificity is not known. This CDR3 region has 15 residues. Trimming took 4 bases from V and 0 from J, leaving 13 bases between them. Germline V gives CDR1 SGHTS, CDR2 YDEGEE. This entry belongs to a study of blood T cell dynamics during melanoma immunotherapy. Study results and caveats: At W3, later disease-control patients showed bifurcated PBMC repertoire changes, unlike progressors.

The time point was: week 3, after first cycle of checkpoint inhibitor. Sequencing used immunoSEQ multiplex PCR; TCRdb keeps in-frame clones, though not all of them. The sample has 8,500 to 11,000 clones; around nine tenths are singletons. This clonotype was obtained from a human donor with melanoma. The specimen comprised blood, sampled from a patient treated with checkpoint blockade. This chain links TRBV5-8 with TRBJ1-2, with D possibly TRBD1 on 5 matching bases. CDR3 in amino acids: CASSPRRGTNYGYTF. The CDR3 DNA reads TGTGCCAGCAGCCCTCGGAGGGGAACTAACTATGGCTACACCTTC.